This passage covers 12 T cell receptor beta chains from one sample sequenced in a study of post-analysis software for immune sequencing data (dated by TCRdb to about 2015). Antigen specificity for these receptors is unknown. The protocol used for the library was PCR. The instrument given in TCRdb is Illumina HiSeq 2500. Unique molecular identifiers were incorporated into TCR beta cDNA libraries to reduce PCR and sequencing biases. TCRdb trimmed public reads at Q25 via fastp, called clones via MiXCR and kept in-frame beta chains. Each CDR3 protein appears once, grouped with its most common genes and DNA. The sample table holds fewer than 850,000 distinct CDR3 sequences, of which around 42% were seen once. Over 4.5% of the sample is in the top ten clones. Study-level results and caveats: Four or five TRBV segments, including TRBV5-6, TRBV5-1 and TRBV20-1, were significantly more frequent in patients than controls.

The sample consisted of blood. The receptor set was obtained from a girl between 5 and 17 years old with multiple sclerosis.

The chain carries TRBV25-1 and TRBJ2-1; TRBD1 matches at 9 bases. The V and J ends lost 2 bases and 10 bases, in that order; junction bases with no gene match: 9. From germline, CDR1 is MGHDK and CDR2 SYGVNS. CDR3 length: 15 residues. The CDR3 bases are TGTGCCAGCAGTGAAGGGACAGGGCTCCATAGAGAGCAGTTCTTC. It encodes CASSEGTGLHREQFF.

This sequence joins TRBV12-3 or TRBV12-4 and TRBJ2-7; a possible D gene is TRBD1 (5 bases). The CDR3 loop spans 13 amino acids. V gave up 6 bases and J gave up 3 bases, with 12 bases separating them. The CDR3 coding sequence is TGTGCCAGCAGCACCGGACAATACTACGAGCAGTACTTC. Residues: CASSTGQYYEQYF.

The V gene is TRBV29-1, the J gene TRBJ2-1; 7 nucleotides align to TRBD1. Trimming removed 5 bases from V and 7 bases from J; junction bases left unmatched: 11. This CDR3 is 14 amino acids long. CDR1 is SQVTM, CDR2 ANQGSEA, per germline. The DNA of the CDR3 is TGCAGCGTTCGCGGCCACAGGGGCGGAAATGAGCAGTTCTTC. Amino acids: CSVRGHRGGNEQFF.

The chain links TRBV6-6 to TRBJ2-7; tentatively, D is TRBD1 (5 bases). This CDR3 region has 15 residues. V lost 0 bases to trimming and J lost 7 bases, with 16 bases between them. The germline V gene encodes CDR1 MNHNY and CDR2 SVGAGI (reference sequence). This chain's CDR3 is CASSYSKTAYNEQYF. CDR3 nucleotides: TGTGCCAGCAGTTACTCGAAGACAGCTTACAATGAGCAGTACTTC.

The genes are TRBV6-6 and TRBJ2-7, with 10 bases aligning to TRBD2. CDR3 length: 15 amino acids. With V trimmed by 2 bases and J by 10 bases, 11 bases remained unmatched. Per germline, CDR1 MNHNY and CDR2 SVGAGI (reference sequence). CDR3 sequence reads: CASSYEGGSGRPQYF. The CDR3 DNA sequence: TGTGCCAGCAGTTACGAGGGCGGTAGCGGGAGGCCCCAGTACTTC.

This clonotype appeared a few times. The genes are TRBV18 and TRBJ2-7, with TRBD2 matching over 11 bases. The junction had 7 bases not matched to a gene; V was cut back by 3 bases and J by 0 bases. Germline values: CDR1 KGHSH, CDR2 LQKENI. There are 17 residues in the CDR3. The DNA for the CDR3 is TGTGCCAGCTCACCCCTATTTCTAGCGGGGGGCTCCTACGAGCAGTACTTC. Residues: CASSPLFLAGGSYEQYF.

The DNA of the CDR3 is TGCAGTGCTGGACCTTTAGCGGGAGGCTCGAGGAATGAGCAGTTCTTC. Translated: CSAGPLAGGSRNEQFF. The V and J genes are TRBV20-1 and TRBJ2-1; 10 nucleotides match TRBD2. This CDR3 is 16 amino acids long. Trimming at V came to 5 bases and at J to 7 bases, leaving 14 bases not matched to a gene. In germline, CDR1 is DFQATT, CDR2 SNEGSKA (reference sequence).

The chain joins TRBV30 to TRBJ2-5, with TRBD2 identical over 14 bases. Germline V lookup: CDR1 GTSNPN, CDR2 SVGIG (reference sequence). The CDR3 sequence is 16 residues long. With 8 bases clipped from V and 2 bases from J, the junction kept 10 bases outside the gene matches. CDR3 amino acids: CAEGLAGARRQETQYF. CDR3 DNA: TGTGCCGAGGGACTAGCGGGGGCCAGGAGACAAGAGACCCAGTACTTC.

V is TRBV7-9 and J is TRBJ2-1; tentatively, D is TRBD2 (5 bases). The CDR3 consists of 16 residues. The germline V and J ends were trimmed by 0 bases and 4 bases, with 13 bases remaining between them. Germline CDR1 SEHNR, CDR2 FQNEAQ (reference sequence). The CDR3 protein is CASSLASAGQYNEQFF. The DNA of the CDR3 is TGTGCCAGCAGCTTAGCCTCGGCGGGCCAATACAATGAGCAGTTCTTC.

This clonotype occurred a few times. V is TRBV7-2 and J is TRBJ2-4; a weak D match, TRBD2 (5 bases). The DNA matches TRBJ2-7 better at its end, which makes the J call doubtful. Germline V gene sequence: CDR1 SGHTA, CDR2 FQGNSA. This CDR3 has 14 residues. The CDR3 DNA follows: TGTGCCAGCAGCGCTAGCAGACGAGCCTACGAGCAGTACTTC. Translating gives CASSASRRAYEQYF.

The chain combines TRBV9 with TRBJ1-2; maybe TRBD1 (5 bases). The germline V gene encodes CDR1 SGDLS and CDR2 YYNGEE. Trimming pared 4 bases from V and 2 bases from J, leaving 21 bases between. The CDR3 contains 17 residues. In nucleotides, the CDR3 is TGTGCCAGCAGCCCTGGGGGATTAGGTAATCAAAACTATGGCTACACCTTC. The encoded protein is CASSPGGLGNQNYGYTF.

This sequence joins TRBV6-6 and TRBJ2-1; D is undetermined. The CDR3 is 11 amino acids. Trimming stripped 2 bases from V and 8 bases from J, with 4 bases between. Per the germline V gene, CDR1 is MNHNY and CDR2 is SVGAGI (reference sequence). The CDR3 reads CASSYGDEQFF. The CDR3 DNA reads TGTGCCAGCAGTTACGGCGATGAGCAGTTCTTC.